Shown below are 22 T cell receptor beta chains from a single sample sequenced in a study of cytomegalovirus exposure and HLA in healthy donors. Primers: 60 Vbeta forward and 13 Jbeta reverse. The table came from immunoSEQ multiplex PCR; TCRdb's copy has only in-frame clones and leaves some out. The data show about 110,000 clones, about three quarters seen once. Sequenced: PBMCs. The receptors come from a woman in her 30s in good health and CMV-seronegative.

The chain links TRBV7-9 to TRBJ2-3; 7 bases map to TRBD1. Germline CDR1 and CDR2: SEHNR and FQNEAQ (reference sequence). The trim removed 5 bases at V and 0 bases at J, leaving 5 bases unmatched. The CDR3 loop spans 15 amino acids. CDR3 in amino acids: CASSRTGASTDTQYF. The CDR3 DNA reads as TGTGCCAGCAGCCGAACAGGGGCTAGCACAGATACGCAGTATTTT. Combining the CDR3 with reference TRBV7-9 and TRBJ2-3 gives the whole variable domain DTGVSQNPRHKITKRGQNVTFRCDPISEHNRLYWYRQTLGQGPEFLTYFQNEAQLEKSRLLSDRFSAERPKGSFSTLEIQRTEQGDSAMYLCASSRTGASTDTQYFGPGTRLTVL.

This chain links TRBV7-9 with TRBJ2-1; D uncertain. CDR1 is SEHNR, CDR2 FQNEAQ, per germline (reference sequence). The V gene lost 0 bases and the J gene lost 3 bases, with 3 bases spanning the gap. This CDR3 is built from 13 residues. CDR3 sequence: CASSLAHYNEQFF. The CDR3 DNA sequence: TGTGCCAGCAGCTTAGCCCACTACAATGAGCAGTTCTTC.

The rearrangement links TRBV19 to TRBJ2-7, with 9 nucleotides matching TRBD1. The germline gives CDR1 LNHDA, CDR2 SQIVND (reference sequence). This CDR3 is built from 15 residues. Germline trimming cut 0 bases from V and 3 bases from J; bases unmatched to any gene: 3. CDR3: CASSIEGQGRYEQYF. CDR3 DNA sequence: TGTGCCAGTAGTATAGAAGGACAGGGGCGCTACGAGCAGTACTTC.

The chain has TRBV4-2 and TRBJ2-7; TRBD1 agrees at 9 bases. This CDR3 has 17 amino acids. V gave up 1 base and J gave up 4 bases; unmatched junction bases: 11. Germline CDR1 reads LGHNA; CDR2 reads YNFKEQ. The chain's CDR3 is CASSQADSGQGLYEQYF. DNA for the CDR3: TGTGCCAGCAGCCAAGCCGATTCGGGACAGGGTCTTTACGAGCAGTACTTC.

The J gene is TRBJ1-1, the V gene TRBV7-2, with D unresolved. Germline loops: CDR1 SGHTA, CDR2 FQGNSA. This CDR3 spans 14 amino acids. The V end lost 5 bases, the J end lost 0 bases, and 10 bases lay between the germline ends. The chain's CDR3 is CASSRSGMNTEAFF. CDR3 nucleotide sequence: TGTGCCAGCAGCCGTAGCGGGATGAACACTGAAGCTTTCTTT.

The rearrangement links TRBV4-1 to TRBJ1-2, with TRBD1 matching over 7 bases. The V segment lost 1 base and the J segment 5 bases; nucleotides outside the gene matches: 10. CDR1 is MGHRA, CDR2 YSYEKL, per germline. The CDR3 extends over 16 amino acids. The CDR3 sequence: CASSQVDRDKRYGYTF. The CDR3 DNA follows: TGCGCCAGCAGCCAAGTTGACAGGGACAAACGGTATGGCTACACCTTC.

The rearrangement joins TRBV30 to TRBJ1-1; 9 nucleotides match TRBD1. Germline CDR1 GTSNPN, CDR2 SVGIG (reference sequence). Losses at the gene ends were 0 bases for V and 4 bases for J; bases not matched to a gene: 0. The CDR3 contains 13 residues. Here the CDR3 reads CAWSVQGATEAFF. The DNA of the CDR3 is TGTGCCTGGAGTGTACAGGGGGCCACTGAAGCTTTCTTT.

The V gene is TRBV7-2, the J gene TRBJ2-1; D is unresolved. CDR1 is SGHTA, CDR2 FQGNSA, per germline. Trimming removed 5 bases at V and 4 bases at J, with 15 bases between. This CDR3 contains 15 residues. CDR3 protein: CASSPPPTLYNEQFF. The CDR3 bases are TGTGCCAGCAGCCCACCGCCGACTCTTTACAATGAGCAGTTCTTC.

V is TRBV7-2 and J is TRBJ2-7; D gene unclear. The CDR3 is 14 amino acids. CDR1 is SGHTA and CDR2 is FQGNSA in the germline V gene. V lost 4 bases to trimming and J lost 6 bases, with 16 bases between them. This CDR3 is CASSSRVASSEQYF. In nucleotides, the CDR3 is TGTGCCAGCAGCTCGCGCGTCGCGTCTAGCGAGCAGTACTTC.

This chain uses TRBV23-1 with TRBJ2-2; 10 nucleotides agree with TRBD1. TRBV23-1 is an ORF, and what it does is uncertain. V was clipped by 2 bases and J by 5 bases; unmatched bases: 5. The CDR3 extends over 16 amino acids. CDR3 loop: CASSQRRDRGTGELFF. CDR3 DNA: TGCGCCAGCAGTCAACGCCGGGACAGGGGTACCGGGGAGCTGTTTTTT.

This clone was detected only once. This rearrangement joins TRBV30 to TRBJ2-7, with 8 bases identical to TRBD1. This CDR3 region has 13 residues. Trimming at V came to 3 bases and at J to 2 bases, leaving 3 bases not matched to a gene. Germline-derived CDR1 and CDR2 are GTSNPN and SVGIG (reference sequence). The CDR3 sequence is CAWRGQAPYEQYF. The CDR3 bases are TGTGCCTGGAGGGGACAGGCCCCCTACGAGCAGTACTTC.

This clone turned up a few times. The chain has TRBV7-2 and TRBJ2-3; TRBD2 might be the D (5 bases). V lost 3 bases, J lost 4 bases, and 14 bases lay in between. From germline, CDR1 is SGHTA and CDR2 FQGNSA. CDR3 length: 15 residues. CDR3 DNA sequence: TGTGCCAGCAGCTTTCAGAATCTCGGGGCAGATACGCAGTATTTT. Its protein is CASSFQNLGADTQYF.

The V call is TRBV30, the J call TRBJ1-4; 8 bases map to TRBD1. CDR1 and CDR2 (germline): GTSNPN, SVGIG (reference sequence). The J segment lost 3 bases and the V segment lost 1 base, leaving 1 base of the junction unmatched. There are 14 residues in the CDR3. The chain's CDR3 is CAWSDRGANEKLFF. CDR3 bases: TGTGCCTGGAGTGACAGGGGGGCTAATGAAAAACTGTTTTTT.

CDR3: CAWNGQFNQPQHF. The CDR3, as DNA: TGTGCCTGGAATGGGCAGTTCAATCAGCCCCAGCATTTT. This chain links TRBV30 with TRBJ1-5; no definite D call. The length of the CDR3 is 13 residues. Trimming took off 4 bases at V and 3 bases at J, with 10 bases between the two ends. The germline CDR1 and CDR2 sequences are GTSNPN and SVGIG (reference sequence).

V usage is TRBV5-1 and J usage is TRBJ2-1; TRBD2 matches 7 bases. The germline CDR1 and CDR2 sequences are SGHRS and YFSETQ. This CDR3 is 15 amino acids long. With V trimmed by 0 bases and J by 5 bases, 5 bases remained unmatched. CDR3 bases: TGCGCCAGCAGCTTGGAGGCAGCGGGGCACAATGAGCAGTTCTTC. Protein: CASSLEAAGHNEQFF.

V and J are TRBV6-6 and TRBJ2-3; the D is unclear. The CDR3 totals 13 residues. In germline, CDR1 is MNHNY, CDR2 SVGAGI (reference sequence). V lost 0 bases and J 6 bases, leaving 7 bases between the germline ends. CDR3 sequence (DNA): TGTGCCAGCAGTTACTCGCTAGGCGATACGCAGTATTTT. This codes for CASSYSLGDTQYF.

This chain links TRBV27 with TRBJ2-1; no definite D call. Trimming shortened V by 5 bases and J by 5 bases, and 4 bases separated the two germline ends. Germline V CDR1 and CDR2: MNHEY, SMNVEV (reference sequence). The CDR3 extends over 11 amino acids. The CDR3 spells CASSLHNEQFF. In nucleotides, the CDR3 is TGTGCCAGCAGTCTCCACAATGAGCAGTTCTTC.

The rearrangement joins TRBV6-4 to TRBJ2-7, with D maybe TRBD2 (6 bases). From germline, CDR1 is MRHNA and CDR2 SNTAGT. V shed 4 bases and J shed 6 bases, with 19 bases lying between them. The CDR3 covers 15 residues. The chain's CDR3 is CASSVGTLVSGEQYF. The CDR3 nucleotides read TGTGCCAGCAGTGTAGGGACTCTGGTCTCGGGCGAGCAGTACTTC.

The chain links TRBV2 to TRBJ1-1; D gene ambiguous. The CDR3 has 10 amino acids. V gave up 5 bases and J gave up 8 bases, with 6 bases separating them. Germline-derived CDR1 and CDR2 are SNHLY and FYNNEI. The CDR3 spells CASSWEEAFF. The DNA for the CDR3 is TGTGCCAGCAGTTGGGAGGAAGCTTTCTTT.

J is TRBJ1-2 and V is TRBV16, with D possibly TRBD1 on 5 matching bases. Between the trimmed V and J ends, which lost 2 bases and 5 bases, there was a span of 12 bases. The CDR3 runs to 14 residues. In germline, CDR1 is KGHSY, CDR2 FQNENV. The chain's CDR3 is CASSQGIGTYGYTF. The CDR3 DNA reads TGTGCCAGCAGCCAAGGGATAGGGACTTATGGCTACACCTTC.

This rearrangement joins TRBV2 to TRBJ1-6, with TRBD1 matching 7 bases. The CDR3 spans 15 residues. Germline trimming cut 3 bases from V and 9 bases from J; bases unmatched to any gene: 8. Per the germline V gene, CDR1 is SNHLY and CDR2 is FYNNEI. CDR3: CASSEEGAFGSPLHF. DNA of the CDR3: TGTGCCAGCAGTGAGGAGGGGGCTTTCGGTTCACCCCTCCACTTT.

J is TRBJ1-2 and V is TRBV7-3, with 8 bases aligning to TRBD1. Germline CDR1 and CDR2: SGHTA and FQGTGA. J was trimmed by 7 bases and V by 4 bases; bases with no gene match: 8. This CDR3 has 14 residues. The CDR3 here is CASSSTHGQGGYTF. The CDR3 DNA reads as TGTGCCAGCAGCTCCACCCACGGACAGGGTGGCTACACCTTC.